Sequencing of this T cell receptor (beta chain) was carried out in a study of technical replicates of blood from a few donors. Sequencing was performed with immunoSEQ multiplex PCR; in TCRdb, only in-frame clones are kept and a portion is missing. Of about 16,000 clones listed, around nine tenths were seen once; the top ten hold roughly an eighth. Notes on this clone: This CDR3 is also generated by other DNA sequences in the sample.

This CDR3 region has 17 residues. Germline V lookup: CDR1 SQVTM, CDR2 ANQGSEA. Germline trimming cut 7 bases from V and 0 bases from J; bases unmatched to any gene: 11. Sample: PBMCs. The gene calls are TRBV29-1 and TRBJ2-1; 11 positions agree with TRBD2. This receptor was obtained from a human donor in good health. The CDR3 region has the DNA TGCAGCGCTGGGACTAGCGGTTTCTCCACCTCCTACAATGAGCAGTTCTTC. It translates to CSAGTSGFSTSYNEQFF.